This record concerns one T cell receptor beta chain sequence. Its antigen specificity is not known. Base quality data are lacking; no much larger clone is found one base away. This sample is part of a study of T cells after yellow fever vaccination (dated by TCRdb to the late 2010s). For the study in its entirety: The SMART-Seq v4 Ultra Low Input RNA kit was used to prepare libraries from fractions with low cell numbers. To track T-cell clones before and after primary and booster YFV17D yellow fever vaccination, bulk TCR alpha and beta repertoires were sequenced longitudinally. Two healthy male donors made up the cohort, one aged 18 to 30 years and the other aged 30 to 40 years. Bulk PBMC replicates and cell subsets were isolated from blood drawn at multiple timepoints before and after both primary and secondary immunization.

TCR cDNA was synthesized by 5'RACE template switching, through which a universal primer site and unique molecular identifiers were introduced. cDNA synthesis was primed from both the TCR alpha and TCR beta constant segments. Library amplification used two PCR steps, and the second PCR step added sample barcodes and sequencing adapters. Sequencing of libraries was performed on Illumina HiSeq 2500 (2x100 bp) or NovaSeq (2x150 bp). The paper's data handling went like this. Demultiplexing of reads and collapsing into UMI consensus sequences were performed with MIGEC, and V(D)J alignment was carried out with MiXCR. Using edgeR on replicate PBMC samples, clonotypes were called vaccine-responding if FDR was below 0.01 and the log2 fold change was above 5 up to day 15. Bulk clonotypes were assigned CD4 or CD8 identity according to which sequenced CD4 or CD8 repertoire held them at higher abundance. TCRdb itself trimmed the public reads at Q25 with fastp, ran MiXCR and retained productive beta chains. Identical CDR3 protein sequences are pooled into one entry, listed with their most common genes and DNA. The V and J calls were determined by TCRdb, not by the authors. The sample records some 670,000 distinct CDR3 sequences, about 12% of which are singletons. The ten top clones hold 15% of the sample.

General findings and caveats noted by the study authors: Because abundant contaminating clonotypes from the bulk population could be contained in FACS-sorted repertoires, computational filtering was required. Most clones expanded after primary vaccination were re-detected after the booster (96% of CD4 and more than 70% of CD8), suggesting broad memory maintenance. A small fraction of clonotypes appeared in both the CD4 and CD8 compartments, likely as a result of convergent recombination. Compared with the primary T-cell response, the secondary T-cell response was faster but weaker, reaching its peak on day 5 rather than on day 15. The study included only two donors, which limits how far the findings can be generalized.

According to the study, the label for this sample's treatment or condition signals: live attenuated yellow fever vaccine strain. At each blood-draw timepoint, two biological replicates of bulk PBMCs were obtained. A standard Ficoll-Paque protocol was used to isolate PBMCs from peripheral blood. TriZol was used to extract RNA from bulk PBMCs, from CD4 and CD8 fractions, and from dextramer-positive and dextramer-negative fractions. Deletion took 4 bases off V and 1 base off J, with a span of 13 bases between the germline ends. The CDR3 contains 15 residues, cysteine and phenylalanine counted. CDR3 DNA is the only sequence kept; it has 45 bases, read in frame from the first base. The germline V gene (reference sequence) sets CDR1 to LNHDA and CDR2 to SQIVND.

The chain is encoded by TRBV19 joined to TRBJ1-1, with an unclear D gene assignment. The sequenced sample was PBMCs, obtained on the day of the yellow fever booster vaccination. This receptor was taken from a man in his thirties or forties who received the YFV17D yellow fever vaccine. The DNA is TGTGCCAGTAGTACCGGCGGGGTTAGGAACACTGAAGCTTTCTTT. It translates to CASSTGGVRNTEAFF. Joined to the reference TRBV19 and TRBJ1-1 proteins, this CDR3 gives the full variable domain: DGGITQSPKYLFRKEGQNVTLSCEQNLNHDAMYWYRQDPGQGLRLIYYSQIVNDFQKGDIAEGYSVSREKKESFPLTVTSAQKNPTAFYLCASSTGGVRNTEAFFGQGTRLTVV.